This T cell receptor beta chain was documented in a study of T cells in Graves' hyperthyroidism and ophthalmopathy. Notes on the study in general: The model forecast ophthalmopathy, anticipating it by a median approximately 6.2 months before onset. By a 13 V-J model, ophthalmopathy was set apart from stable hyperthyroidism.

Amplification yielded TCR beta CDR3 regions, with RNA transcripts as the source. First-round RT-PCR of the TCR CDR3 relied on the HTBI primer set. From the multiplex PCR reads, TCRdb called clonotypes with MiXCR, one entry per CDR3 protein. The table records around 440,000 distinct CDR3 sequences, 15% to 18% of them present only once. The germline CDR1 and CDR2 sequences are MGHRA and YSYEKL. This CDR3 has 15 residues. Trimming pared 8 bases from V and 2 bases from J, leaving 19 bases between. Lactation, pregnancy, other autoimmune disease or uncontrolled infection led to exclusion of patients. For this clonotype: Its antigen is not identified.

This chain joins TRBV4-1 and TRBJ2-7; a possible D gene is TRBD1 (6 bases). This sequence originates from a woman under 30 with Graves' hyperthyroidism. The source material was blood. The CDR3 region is CASRARTASTYEQYF. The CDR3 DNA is TGCGCCAGCCGTGCTCGGACAGCGAGCACCTACGAGCAGTACTTC.